This T cell receptor (beta chain) was profiled in a study of cytomegalovirus exposure and HLA in healthy donors. This clone has a handful of counts. The antigen remains undetermined. Germline CDR1 is SGHRS and CDR2 is YFSETQ. This CDR3 is built from 15 residues. V lost 0 bases and J lost 5; bases outside the gene matches: 3. Use of 60 Vbeta and 13 Jbeta primers characterized the PCR. The repertoire was sequenced with immunoSEQ multiplex PCR; TCRdb's copy has only in-frame clones and lacks some. The table includes under 150,000 clones, about three quarters detected once. The study's findings and limits: When a later analysis compared HLA-associated TCR beta chains with equally common others, the HLA-associated chains turned out to be more clonally expanded and to have lower generation probabilities. Serostatus for CMV was the only available immune exposure information. In a later analysis, 16,951 TCR beta sequences were associated with HLA alleles at 0.05 false discovery rate. In vitro testing confirmed a few CMV-associated chains as specific for CMV antigens.

The TCR was taken from a human donor in good health. Sequencing was carried out using PBMCs. The rearrangement uses TRBV5-1 and TRBJ2-3; 10 bases line up with TRBD1. The CDR3 sequence: CASSLVGQGRDTQYF. CDR3 coding DNA: TGCGCCAGCAGCTTGGTGGGACAGGGGAGAGATACGCAGTATTTT.